Here is one T cell receptor (beta chain) with its context. Its antigen is still unknown. The source of the sample is a study of cytomegalovirus exposure and HLA in healthy donors. Study observations and caveats: Researchers reported from a later analysis that most CMV-associated TCR beta chains appeared HLA-restricted. CMV serostatus was the sole immune exposure information available. In a later analysis, V- and J-gene trimming of beta chains associated with a DCLRE1C missense variant, replicated independently.

V was clipped by 5 bases and J by 1 base, with 11 bases between them. Germline loops: CDR1 SEHNR, CDR2 FQNEAQ (reference sequence). The CDR3 loop spans 14 amino acids. Primers: 60 Vbeta forward and 13 Jbeta reverse. Profiled with immunoSEQ multiplex PCR; TCRdb holds only in-frame clones, not every one. The table lists roughly 190,000 clones, roughly 77% of them singletons. This chain uses TRBV7-9 with TRBJ1-1, with D maybe TRBD1 (6 bases). This clonotype was obtained from a woman aged 25 to 39 in good health and CMV-seropositive. The sample was PBMCs. The CDR3 DNA follows: TGTGCCAGCAGCCCCAGGGGAACGAACACTGAAGCTTTCTTT. This encodes CASSPRGTNTEAFF.